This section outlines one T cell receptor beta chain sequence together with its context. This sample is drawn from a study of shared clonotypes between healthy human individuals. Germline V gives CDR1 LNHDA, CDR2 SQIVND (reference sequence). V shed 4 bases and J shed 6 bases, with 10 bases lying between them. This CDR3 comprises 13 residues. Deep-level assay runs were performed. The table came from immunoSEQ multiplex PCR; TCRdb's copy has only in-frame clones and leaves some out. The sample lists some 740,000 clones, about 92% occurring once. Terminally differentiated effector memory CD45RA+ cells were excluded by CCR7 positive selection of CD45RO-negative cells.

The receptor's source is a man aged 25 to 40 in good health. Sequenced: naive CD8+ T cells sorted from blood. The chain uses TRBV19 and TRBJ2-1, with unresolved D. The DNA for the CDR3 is TGTGCCAGTAGTACTTCCCCTCTCAATGAGCAGTTCTTC. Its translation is CASSTSPLNEQFF.